This is a list of T cell receptor beta chains from one sample in a study of T cells in narcolepsy. Only in-frame clones appear in the TCRdb table, and some are missing; sequencing was by immunoSEQ multiplex PCR. Seen here are tens of thousands of clones, roughly two thirds observed once, and the top ten hold about 12%. The specimen sequenced was memory (CD45RA-) CD4+ T cells from blood. The receptors were sampled from a human donor in good health. The CDR3 runs from the conserved cysteine through the conserved F or W. Fields, in order: clone size, V gene, D gene, J gene, CDR3 DNA, CDR3 protein. D genes are given only for firm matches. The size field is filled for only some rows; it gives once, few, many or a size class.

.	TRBV6-5	.	TRBJ1-1	TGTGCCAGCAGGACGACAGACACTGAAGCTTTCTTT	CASRTTDTEAFF
few	TRBV28	.	TRBJ1-5	TGTGCCAGCAGTTTTATCGGGAGCAATCAGCCCCAGCATTTT	CASSFIGSNQPQHF
.	TRBV28	.	TRBJ1-2	TGTGCCAGCAGTTCGGCTGCGGACTATGGCTACACCTTC	CASSSAADYGYTF
.	TRBV6-5	TRBD2	TRBJ2-3	TGTGCCAGCAGATTGGGACTAGCGTCCGATACGCAGTATTTT	CASRLGLASDTQYF
.	TRBV7-3	TRBD2	TRBJ2-1	TGTGCCAGCAGCTCCTCCGGGACTAAAGATGAGCAGTTCTTC	CASSSSGTKDEQFF
.	TRBV19	.	TRBJ2-2	TGTGCCAGTAGTATGGAGGCAAACACCGGGGAGCTGTTTTTT	CASSMEANTGELFF
.	TRBV5-4	.	TRBJ2-6	TGTGCCAGCAGCTCCGGGGCGACTGGGGCCAACGTCCTGACTTTC	CASSSGATGANVLTF
.	TRBV29-1	.	TRBJ2-1	TGCAGCGTTGAAGAGAGGAGTGAGCAGTTCTTC	CSVEERSEQFF
.	TRBV28	TRBD1	TRBJ1-5	TGTGCCAGCAGTGACAGGGCCGGGCAGCCCCAGCATTTT	CASSDRAGQPQHF
.	TRBV9	.	TRBJ2-2	TGTGCCAGCAGCGTAGAGGGGAGCGGGGAGCTGTTTTTT	CASSVEGSGELFF
.	TRBV7-9	.	TRBJ2-2	TGTGCCAGCAGCTCCAGTAGTGGCCCCGGGGAGCTGTTTTTT	CASSSSSGPGELFF
.	TRBV15	.	TRBJ1-4	TGTGCCACCAGCAGAGAGGCGATGGTGGGAGGAGGAAAACTGTTTTTT	CATSREAMVGGGKLFF
.	TRBV29-1	TRBD1	TRBJ1-1	TGCAGCGTTGAGCCACCGGGACAGATAGAGGCTTTCTTT	CSVEPPGQIEAFF
.	TRBV5-4	.	TRBJ1-2	TGTGCCAGCAGCTCTGGGGTACAGGTCTATGGCTACACCTTC	CASSSGVQVYGYTF
.	TRBV7-9	.	TRBJ2-3	TGTGCCAGCAGCTGGGTGGAGGGAGTGAATACGCAGTATTTT	CASSWVEGVNTQYF
.	TRBV7-2	.	TRBJ2-2	TGTGCCAGCAGAGGCGGACCGAACACCGGGGAGCTGTTTTTT	CASRGGPNTGELFF
.	TRBV28	.	TRBJ1-1	TGTGCCAGCCGAGGCAGGCGGTCATTTGATAACACTGAAGCTTTCTTT	CASRGRRSFDNTEAFF
once	TRBV9	TRBD1	TRBJ1-1	TGTGCCAGCAGGTCCCTTTTGGGACAGGGGGCGGCTTTCTTT	CASRSLLGQGAAFF
.	TRBV6-5	TRBD2	TRBJ2-3	TGTGCCAGCAGACTAGCGGGGCCAGGGACAGATACGCAGTATTTT	CASRLAGPGTDTQYF
.	TRBV18	TRBD2	TRBJ2-1	TGTGCCAGCTCCCAGATCGGGAGGGCCCATGAGCAGTTCTTC	CASSQIGRAHEQFF
.	TRBV10-2	TRBD2	TRBJ2-2	TGCGCCAGCAGAGCCCCGGGACTAGTCCACACCGGGGAGCTGTTTTTT	CASRAPGLVHTGELFF
few	TRBV6-5	.	TRBJ1-2	TGTGCCAGCAGGAATTCCGAGGGGGGCCACTATGGCTACACCTTC	CASRNSEGGHYGYTF
.	TRBV14	.	TRBJ1-2	TGTGCCAGCAGCCCCCCCGGGACATTAATGGGCTATGGCTACACCTTC	CASSPPGTLMGYGYTF
.	TRBV30	TRBD2	TRBJ2-5	TGTGCCTGGAGTCCCGAAAGCGGGAGGGCCGTGGAGACCCAGTACTTC	CAWSPESGRAVETQYF
.	TRBV5-4	TRBD2	TRBJ2-2	TGTGCCAGCAGCTTGGGAGCGGGGGGGCCCAGCGGGGAGCTGTTTTTT	CASSLGAGGPSGELFF
few	TRBV5-1	.	TRBJ2-1	TGCGCCAGCAGCTTGGAGTTAGGGATCAATGAGCAGTTCTTC	CASSLELGINEQFF
once	TRBV4-2	.	TRBJ1-2	TGTGCCAGCAGCTTCCGCCGGGACGACTTCTATGGCTACACCTTC	CASSFRRDDFYGYTF
.	TRBV7-6	.	TRBJ2-3	TGTGCCAGCAGCTTAGGTGTGGGCGGGGAGACAGATACGCAGTATTTT	CASSLGVGGETDTQYF
.	TRBV18	.	TRBJ1-2	TGTGCCAGCTCACCAGCAACAGGGAGAGCTTTCGGACAAGACACCTTC	CASSPATGRAFGQDTF
.	TRBV4-2	.	TRBJ1-3	TGTGCCAGCAGCCAAGCGGAGGGGGGAAACACCATATATTTT	CASSQAEGGNTIYF
.	TRBV4-1	.	TRBJ2-3	TGCGCCAGCAGCCAAGATCGGCTGTTGAGAGATACGCAGTATTTT	CASSQDRLLRDTQYF
few	TRBV18	.	TRBJ2-2	TGTGCCAGCTCACCTGTTTGGACCACCGGGGAGCTGTTTTTT	CASSPVWTTGELFF
once	TRBV6-5	.	TRBJ2-5	TGTGCCAGCAGTTCCCACCCGGGGGAGCAGTACTTC	CASSSHPGEQYF
.	TRBV6-6	.	TRBJ2-3	TGTGCCAGCATTGACTGGGGGGGCGGTGGATCGCAGTATTTT	CASIDWGGGGSQYF
.	TRBV23-1	TRBD1	TRBJ2-5	TGCGCTACCCCAACCCCGGGACAGGGGGAGCAAGAGACCCAGTACTTC	CATPTPGQGEQETQYF
.	TRBV9	.	TRBJ1-6	TGTGCCAGCACCGGACAAGGGAATAATTCACCCCTCCACTTT	CASTGQGNNSPLHF
once	TRBV28	.	TRBJ2-7	TGTGCCAGCAATTATGCCGGCTCTACCTACGAGCAGTACTTC	CASNYAGSTYEQYF
.	TRBV30	.	TRBJ1-5	TGTGCCTGGAGTCCCGACGGTTTCAATCAGCCCCAGCATTTT	CAWSPDGFNQPQHF
.	TRBV28	.	TRBJ1-4	TGTGCCAGCACGTTGGGGGGCTCTAATGAAAAACTGTTTTTT	CASTLGGSNEKLFF
few	TRBV20-1	.	TRBJ1-1	TGCAGTGCGACACCGAACACTGAAGCTTTCTTT	CSATPNTEAFF
.	TRBV19	.	TRBJ1-2	TGTGCCAGTAGTGCCAGGGGCGGGAATGGCTACACCTTC	CASSARGGNGYTF
.	TRBV28	.	TRBJ1-3	TGTGCCAGCCGATCTCAGGACGTTTACTCTGGAAACACCATATATTTT	CASRSQDVYSGNTIYF
.	TRBV5-1	TRBD1	TRBJ1-6	TGCGCCAGTGGAGGGGGCGGAAATTCGCCCCTCCACTTT	CASGGGGNSPLHF
.	TRBV13	TRBD2	TRBJ2-7	TGTGCCAGCAGCGGACCGCCACTAGCGGGGGGGTTAGGGTCCTACGAGCAGTACTTC	CASSGPPLAGGLGSYEQYF
.	TRBV10-3	.	TRBJ1-6	TGTGCCATCAGTGAGGGAGGAGGGGGGCGATCACCCCTCCACTTT	CAISEGGGGRSPLHF